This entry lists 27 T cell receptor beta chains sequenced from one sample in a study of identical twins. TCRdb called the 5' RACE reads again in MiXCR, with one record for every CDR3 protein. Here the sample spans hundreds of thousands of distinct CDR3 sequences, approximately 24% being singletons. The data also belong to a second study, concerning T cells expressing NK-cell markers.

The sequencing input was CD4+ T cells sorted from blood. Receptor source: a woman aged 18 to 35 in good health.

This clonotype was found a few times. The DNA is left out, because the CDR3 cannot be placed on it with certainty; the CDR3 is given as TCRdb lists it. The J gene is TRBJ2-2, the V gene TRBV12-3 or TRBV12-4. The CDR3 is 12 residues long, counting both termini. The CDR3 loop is CASSFGAGELFF.

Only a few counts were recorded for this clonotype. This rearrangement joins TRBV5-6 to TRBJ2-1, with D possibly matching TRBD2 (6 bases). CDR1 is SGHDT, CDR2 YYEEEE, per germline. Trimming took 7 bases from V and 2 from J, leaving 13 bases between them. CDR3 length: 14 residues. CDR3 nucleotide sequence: TGTGCCAGCCAAGGGAGGCGGACCTACAATGAGCAGTTCTTC. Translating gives CASQGRRTYNEQFF.

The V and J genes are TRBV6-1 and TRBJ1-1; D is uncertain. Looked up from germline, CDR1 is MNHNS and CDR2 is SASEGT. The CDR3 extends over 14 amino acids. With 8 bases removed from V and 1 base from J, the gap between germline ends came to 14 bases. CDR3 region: CASASIWGNTEAFF. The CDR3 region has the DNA TGTGCCAGCGCTTCGATATGGGGGAACACTGAAGCTTTCTTT.

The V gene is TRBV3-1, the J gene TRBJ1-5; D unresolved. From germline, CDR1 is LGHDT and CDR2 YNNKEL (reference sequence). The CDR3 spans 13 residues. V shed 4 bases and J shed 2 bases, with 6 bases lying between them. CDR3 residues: CASSPNGNQPQHF. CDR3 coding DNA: TGTGCCAGCAGCCCAAATGGCAATCAGCCCCAGCATTTT. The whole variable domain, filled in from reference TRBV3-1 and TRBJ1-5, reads DTAVSQTPKYLVTQMGNDKSIKCEQNLGHDTMYWYKQDSKKFLKIMFSYNNKELIINETVPNRFSPKSPDKAHLNLHINSLELGDSAVYFCASSPNGNQPQHFGDGTRLSIL.

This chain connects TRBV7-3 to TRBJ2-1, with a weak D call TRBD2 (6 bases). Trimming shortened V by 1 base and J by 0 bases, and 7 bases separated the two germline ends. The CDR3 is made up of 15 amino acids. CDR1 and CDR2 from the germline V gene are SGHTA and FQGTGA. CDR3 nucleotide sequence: TGTGCCAGCAGCTTAAGGGGGGACTCCTACAATGAGCAGTTCTTC. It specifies CASSLRGDSYNEQFF.

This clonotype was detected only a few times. In DNA, the CDR3 is TGTGCCAGCAGTTTGAACAGATATAGCTCCTATAATTCACCCCTCCACTTT. It is translated as CASSLNRYSSYNSPLHF. The rearrangement joins TRBV12-3 or TRBV12-4 to TRBJ1-6; D call uncertain. The CDR3 totals 17 residues. V dropped 3 bases and J dropped 0 bases, with 12 bases sitting between them.

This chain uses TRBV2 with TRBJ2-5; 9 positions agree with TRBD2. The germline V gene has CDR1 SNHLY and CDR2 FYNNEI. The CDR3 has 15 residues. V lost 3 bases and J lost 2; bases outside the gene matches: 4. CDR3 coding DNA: TGTGCCAGCAGTGAGGAGCGGGGGGCTCAAGAGACCCAGTACTTC. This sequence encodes CASSEERGAQETQYF.

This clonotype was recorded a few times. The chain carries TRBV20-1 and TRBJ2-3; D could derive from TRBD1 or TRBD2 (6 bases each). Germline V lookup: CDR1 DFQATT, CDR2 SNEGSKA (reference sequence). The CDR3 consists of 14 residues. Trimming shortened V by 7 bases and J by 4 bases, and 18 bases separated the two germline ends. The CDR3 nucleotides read TGCAGTGTCGCGTCGGGGGCCCCCCCAGATACGCAGTATTTT. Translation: CSVASGAPPDTQYF.

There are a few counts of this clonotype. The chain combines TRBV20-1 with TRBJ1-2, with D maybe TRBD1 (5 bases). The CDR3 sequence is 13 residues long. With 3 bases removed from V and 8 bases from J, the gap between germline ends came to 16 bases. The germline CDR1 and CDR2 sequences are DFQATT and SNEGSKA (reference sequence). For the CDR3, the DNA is TGCAGTGCTAGTAACTCCGGGACTGAAGGCTACACCTTC. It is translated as CSASNSGTEGYTF.

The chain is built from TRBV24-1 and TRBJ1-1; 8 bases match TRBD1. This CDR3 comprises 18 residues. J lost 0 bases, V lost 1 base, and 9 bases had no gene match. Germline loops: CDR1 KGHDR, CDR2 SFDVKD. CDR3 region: CATSDLLQGGSLNTEAFF. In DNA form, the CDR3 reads TGTGCCACCAGTGATTTATTACAGGGGGGCTCCTTGAACACTGAAGCTTTCTTT.

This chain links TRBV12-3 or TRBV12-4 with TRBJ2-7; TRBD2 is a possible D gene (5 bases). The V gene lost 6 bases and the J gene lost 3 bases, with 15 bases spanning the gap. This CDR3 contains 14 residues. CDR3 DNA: TGTGCCAGCAGCCAACGCGTGGGAGACTACGAGCAGTACTTC. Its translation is CASSQRVGDYEQYF.

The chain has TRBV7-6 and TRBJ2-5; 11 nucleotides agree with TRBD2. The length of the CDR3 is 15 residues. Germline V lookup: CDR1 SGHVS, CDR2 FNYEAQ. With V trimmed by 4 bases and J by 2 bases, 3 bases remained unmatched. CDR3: CASSSGLAEQETQYF. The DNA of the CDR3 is TGTGCCAGCAGCTCGGGACTAGCGGAACAAGAGACCCAGTACTTC.

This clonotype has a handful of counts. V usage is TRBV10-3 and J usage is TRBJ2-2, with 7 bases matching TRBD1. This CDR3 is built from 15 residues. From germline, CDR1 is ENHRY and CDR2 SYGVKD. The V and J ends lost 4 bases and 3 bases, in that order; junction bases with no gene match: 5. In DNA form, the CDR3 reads TGTGCCATCAGTGGATACAGGGGTGACACCGGGGAGCTGTTTTTT. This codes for CAISGYRGDTGELFF.

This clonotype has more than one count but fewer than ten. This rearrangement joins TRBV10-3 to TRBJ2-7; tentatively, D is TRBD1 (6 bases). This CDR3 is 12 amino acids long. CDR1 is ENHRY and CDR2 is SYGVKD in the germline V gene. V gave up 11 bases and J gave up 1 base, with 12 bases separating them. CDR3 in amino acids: CAVRTGSYEQYF. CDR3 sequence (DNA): TGTGCCGTACGAACAGGGTCCTACGAGCAGTACTTC.

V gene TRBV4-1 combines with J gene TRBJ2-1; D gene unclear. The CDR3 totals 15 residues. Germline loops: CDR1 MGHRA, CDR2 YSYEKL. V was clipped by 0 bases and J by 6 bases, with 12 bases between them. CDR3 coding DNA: TGCGCCAGCAGCCAAGATGTTTGGGGAAGCAATGAGCAGTTCTTC. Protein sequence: CASSQDVWGSNEQFF.

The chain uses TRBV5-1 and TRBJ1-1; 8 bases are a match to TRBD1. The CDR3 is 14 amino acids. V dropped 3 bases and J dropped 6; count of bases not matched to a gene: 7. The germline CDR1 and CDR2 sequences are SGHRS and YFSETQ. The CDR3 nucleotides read TGCGCCAGCAGCTCTAAGCAGGGGGCGCCTGAAGCTTTCTTT. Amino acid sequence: CASSSKQGAPEAFF. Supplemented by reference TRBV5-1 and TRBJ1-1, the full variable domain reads KAGVTQTPRYLIKTRGQQVTLSCSPISGHRSVSWYQQTPGQGLQFLFEYFSETQRNKGNFPGRFSGRQFSNSRSEMNVSTLELGDSALYLCASSSKQGAPEAFFGQGTRLTVV.

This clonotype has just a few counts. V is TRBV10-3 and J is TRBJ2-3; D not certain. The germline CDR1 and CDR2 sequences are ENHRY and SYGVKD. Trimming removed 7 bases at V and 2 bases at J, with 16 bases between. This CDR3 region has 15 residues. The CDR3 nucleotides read TGTGCCATCATACGTGGCAGCCGATCCACAGATACGCAGTATTTT. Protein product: CAIIRGSRSTDTQYF.

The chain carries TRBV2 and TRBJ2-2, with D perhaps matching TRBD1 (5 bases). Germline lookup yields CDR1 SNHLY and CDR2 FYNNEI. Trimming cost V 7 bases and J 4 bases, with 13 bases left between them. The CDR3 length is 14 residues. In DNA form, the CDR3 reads TGTGCCAGCATTCTAGGGGTGGCCACCGGGGAGCTGTTTTTT. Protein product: CASILGVATGELFF.

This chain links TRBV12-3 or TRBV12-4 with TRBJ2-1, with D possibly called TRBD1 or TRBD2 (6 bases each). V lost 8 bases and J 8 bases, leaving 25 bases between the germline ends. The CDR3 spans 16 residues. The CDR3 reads CASVNLWRGASDEQFF. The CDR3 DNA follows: TGTGCCAGCGTCAACCTCTGGAGGGGGGCTTCAGATGAGCAGTTCTTC.

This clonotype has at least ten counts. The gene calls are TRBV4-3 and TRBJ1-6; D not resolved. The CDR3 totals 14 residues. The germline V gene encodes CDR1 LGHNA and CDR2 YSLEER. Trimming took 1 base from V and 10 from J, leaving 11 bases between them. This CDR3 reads CASSQAPGMSPLHF. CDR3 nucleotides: TGCGCCAGCAGCCAAGCCCCGGGGATGTCACCCCTCCACTTT.

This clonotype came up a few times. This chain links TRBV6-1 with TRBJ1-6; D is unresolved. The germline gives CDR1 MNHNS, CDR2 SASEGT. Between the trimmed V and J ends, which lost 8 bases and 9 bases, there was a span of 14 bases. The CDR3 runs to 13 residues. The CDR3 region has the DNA TGTGCCAGCGCGAGGTCCGATGGTTCACCCCTCCACTTT. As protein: CASARSDGSPLHF.

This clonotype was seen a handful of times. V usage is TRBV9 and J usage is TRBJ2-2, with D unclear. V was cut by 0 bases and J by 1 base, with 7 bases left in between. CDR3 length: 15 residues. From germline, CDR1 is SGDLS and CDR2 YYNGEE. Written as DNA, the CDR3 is TGTGCCAGCAGCGTAGATGTGGGGAACACCGGGGAGCTGTTTTTT. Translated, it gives CASSVDVGNTGELFF.

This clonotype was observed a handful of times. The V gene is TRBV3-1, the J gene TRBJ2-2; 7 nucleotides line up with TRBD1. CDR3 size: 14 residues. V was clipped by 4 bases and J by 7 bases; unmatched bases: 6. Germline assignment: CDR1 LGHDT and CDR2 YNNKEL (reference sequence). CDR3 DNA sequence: TGTGCCAGCAGCCGACAGGGTCCGAACGGGGAGCTGTTTTTT. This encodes CASSRQGPNGELFF.

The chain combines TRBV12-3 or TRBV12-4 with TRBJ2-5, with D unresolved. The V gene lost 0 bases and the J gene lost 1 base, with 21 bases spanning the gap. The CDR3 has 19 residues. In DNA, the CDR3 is TGTGCCAGCAGTTTAGCGCTGCGGACCATTGTACCTACCCAAGAGACCCAGTACTTC. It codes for CASSLALRTIVPTQETQYF.

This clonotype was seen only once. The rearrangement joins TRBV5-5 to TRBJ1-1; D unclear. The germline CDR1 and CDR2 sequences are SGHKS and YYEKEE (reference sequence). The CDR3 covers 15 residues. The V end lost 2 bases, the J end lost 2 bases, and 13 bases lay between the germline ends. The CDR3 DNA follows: TGTGCCAGCAGCTTTGGTCGGGCAATCAACACTGAAGCTTTCTTT. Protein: CASSFGRAINTEAFF.

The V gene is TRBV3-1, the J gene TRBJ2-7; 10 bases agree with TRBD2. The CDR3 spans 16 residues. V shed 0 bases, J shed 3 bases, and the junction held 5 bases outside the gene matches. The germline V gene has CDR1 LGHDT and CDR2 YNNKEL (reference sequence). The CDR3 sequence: CASSQDFSGGLYEQYF. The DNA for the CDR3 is TGTGCCAGCAGCCAAGATTTTAGCGGGGGGCTCTACGAGCAGTACTTC.

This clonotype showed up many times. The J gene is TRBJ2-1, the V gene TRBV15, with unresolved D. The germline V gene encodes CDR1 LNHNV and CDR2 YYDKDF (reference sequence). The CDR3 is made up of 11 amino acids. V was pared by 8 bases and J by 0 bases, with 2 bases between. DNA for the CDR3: TGTGCCACCTCCTCCTACAATGAGCAGTTCTTC. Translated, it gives CATSSYNEQFF. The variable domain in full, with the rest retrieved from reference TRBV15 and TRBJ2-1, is DAMVIQNPRYQVTQFGKPVTLSCSQTLNHNVMYWYQQKSSQAPKLLFHYYDKDFNNEADTPDNFQSRRPNTSFCFLDIRSPGLGDTAMYLCATSSYNEQFFGPGTRLTVL.